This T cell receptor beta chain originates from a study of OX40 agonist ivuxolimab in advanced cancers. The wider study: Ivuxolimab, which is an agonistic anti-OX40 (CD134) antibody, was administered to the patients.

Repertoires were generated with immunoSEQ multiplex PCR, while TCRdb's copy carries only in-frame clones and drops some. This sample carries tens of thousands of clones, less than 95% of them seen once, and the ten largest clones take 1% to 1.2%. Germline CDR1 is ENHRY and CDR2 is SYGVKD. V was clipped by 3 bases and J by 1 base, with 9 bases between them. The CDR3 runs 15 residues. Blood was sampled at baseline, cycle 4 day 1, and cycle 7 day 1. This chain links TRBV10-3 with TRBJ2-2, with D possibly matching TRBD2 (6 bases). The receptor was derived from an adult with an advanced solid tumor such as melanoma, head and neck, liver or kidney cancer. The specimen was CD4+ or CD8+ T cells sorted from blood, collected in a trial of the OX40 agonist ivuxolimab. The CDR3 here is CAISDATRNTGELFF. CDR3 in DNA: TGTGCCATCAGTGATGCGACTAGGAACACCGGGGAGCTGTTTTTT.